This T cell receptor beta chain derives from a study of regulatory T cells in long-lasting Graves disease. Study-wide points: Accuracy may have suffered from the small sample size. Reduced TCR diversity was observed in persistent Graves' patients versus newly diagnosed patients. Persistent disease exhibited a predilection for TRBV28, TRBJ1-2 and TRBJ2-5.

V was cut by 2 bases and J by 3 bases, with 5 bases left in between. The CDR3 is 11 amino acids. Germline V gene data show CDR1 as DFQATT and CDR2 as SNEGSKA (reference sequence). Remarks on this clonotype: The antigen remains undetermined. Possible read error: a much larger clone is one base away.

The time point denotes: persistent/refractory GD, antithyroid drugs over 5 years with positive TRAb. The TCR library was prepared using RNA isolated from PBMCs. For TCR beta, libraries came from iRepertoire HTBI primers and Arm-PCR of CDR3 regions. TCRdb re-called the multiplex PCR reads through MiXCR, storing one row per CDR3 protein. The sample holds some 300,000 distinct CDR3 sequences, 22% seen once. The chain couples TRBV20-1 to TRBJ2-7; the D is unclear. Sequenced material: peripheral blood mononuclear cells (PBMCs), taken when the disease was refractory, from a patient treated with antithyroid drugs. The clonotype was recovered from a female donor with Graves disease. CDR3 amino acids: CSARWDYEQYF. CDR3 nucleotide sequence: TGCAGTGCTAGATGGGACTACGAGCAGTACTTC.